This TCR beta chain appears in the sequencing data of a study of PD-L1 blockade in urothelial cancer. With regard to this clone: Its target is not known.

This CDR3 spans 18 amino acids. Germline CDR1 MDHEN, CDR2 SYDVKM. V was clipped by 2 bases and J by 2 bases; unmatched bases: 13. Method: immunoSEQ multiplex PCR; TCRdb's copy keeps in-frame clones and lacks some. The repertoire includes 35,000 to 50,000 clones, more than 65% of them detected once, and 2.5% to 3% sits in the top ten. General observations from the study: The study found that durable-benefit patients expanded tumor-associated blood clones more at 3 weeks.

The chain links TRBV28 to TRBJ2-3; 7 nucleotides align to TRBD2. Here the sequenced sample was PBMCs, taken around atezolizumab (anti-PD-L1) treatment. The sequence derives from a man aged 65 to 85 with urothelial cancer. CDR3 region: CASSLGPRGSGPTDTQYF. The CDR3 DNA reads as TGTGCCAGCAGTTTAGGCCCACGGGGTAGCGGGCCCACAGATACGCAGTATTTT.